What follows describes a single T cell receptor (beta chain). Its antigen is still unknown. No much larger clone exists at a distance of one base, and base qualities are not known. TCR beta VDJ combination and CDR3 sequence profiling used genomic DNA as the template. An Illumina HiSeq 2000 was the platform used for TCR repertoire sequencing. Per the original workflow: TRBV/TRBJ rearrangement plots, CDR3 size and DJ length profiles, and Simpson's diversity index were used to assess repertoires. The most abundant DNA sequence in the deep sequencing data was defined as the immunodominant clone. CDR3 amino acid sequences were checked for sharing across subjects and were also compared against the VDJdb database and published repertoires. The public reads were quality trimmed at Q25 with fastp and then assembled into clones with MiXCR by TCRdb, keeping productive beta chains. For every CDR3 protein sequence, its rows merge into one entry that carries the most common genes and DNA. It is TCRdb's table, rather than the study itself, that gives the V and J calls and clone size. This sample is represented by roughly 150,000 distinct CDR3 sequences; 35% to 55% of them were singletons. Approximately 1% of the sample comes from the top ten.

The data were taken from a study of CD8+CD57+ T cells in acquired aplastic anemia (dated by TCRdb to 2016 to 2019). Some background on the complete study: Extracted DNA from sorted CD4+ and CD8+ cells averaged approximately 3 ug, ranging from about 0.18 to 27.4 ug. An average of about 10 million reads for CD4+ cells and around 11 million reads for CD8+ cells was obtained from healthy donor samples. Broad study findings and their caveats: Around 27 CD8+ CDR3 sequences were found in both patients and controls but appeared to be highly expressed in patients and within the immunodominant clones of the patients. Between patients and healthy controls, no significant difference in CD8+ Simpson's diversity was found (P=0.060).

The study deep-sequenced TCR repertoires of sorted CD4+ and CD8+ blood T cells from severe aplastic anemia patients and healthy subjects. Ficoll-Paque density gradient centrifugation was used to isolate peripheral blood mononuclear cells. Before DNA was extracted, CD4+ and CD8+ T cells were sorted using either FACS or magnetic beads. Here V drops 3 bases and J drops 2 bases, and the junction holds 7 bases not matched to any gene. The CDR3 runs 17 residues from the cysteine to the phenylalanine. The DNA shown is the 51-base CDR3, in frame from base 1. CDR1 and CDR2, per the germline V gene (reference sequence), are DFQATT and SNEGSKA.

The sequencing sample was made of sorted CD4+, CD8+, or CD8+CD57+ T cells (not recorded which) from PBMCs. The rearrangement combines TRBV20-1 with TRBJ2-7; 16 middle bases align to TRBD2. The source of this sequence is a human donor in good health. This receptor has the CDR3 CSASLGTSGRETYEQYF. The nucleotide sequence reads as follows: TGCAGTGCTAGTCTTGGGACTAGCGGGAGGGAGACCTACGAGCAGTACTTC.